A selection of T cell receptor beta chains follows, all from one sample in a study of shared clonotypes between healthy human individuals. The table came from immunoSEQ multiplex PCR; TCRdb's copy has only in-frame clones and leaves some out. The table has about 2,200,000 clones, about 93% seen once. Material: naive CD8+ T cells from PBMCs. These receptors all come from a man aged 18 to 30 in good health. Some clones in this sample may be carry-over from other donors' samples. Both conserved end residues are part of each CDR3. Fields, in order: V gene, clone size, J gene, D gene, CDR3 DNA, CDR3 protein. A D gene is named only where the DNA matches it firmly. Where a row states a size, it is once, few, many or the class of an expanded clone; other rows omit it.

TRBV7-9	.	TRBJ1-5	.	TGTGCCAGCAGCTTGTCGGGTCTGAGCAATCAGCCCCAGCATTTT	CASSLSGLSNQPQHF
TRBV6-5	.	TRBJ2-7	.	TGTGCCAGCAGTTACTCGACGGCGCCCTACGAGCAGTACTTC	CASSYSTAPYEQYF
TRBV4-3	.	TRBJ2-2	TRBD1	TGCGCCAGCAGCCAAGATCGAAGGACAGGGGAGGACACCGGGGAGCTGTTTTTT	CASSQDRRTGEDTGELFF
TRBV27	.	TRBJ2-1	.	TGTGCCAGCAGTTCCCGCCACGGGGGATCCCACAATGAGCAGTTCTTC	CASSSRHGGSHNEQFF
TRBV27	.	TRBJ1-1	.	TGTGCCAGCAGTTTACCCGAACTATCTTTCGAGAACACTGAAGCTTTCTTT	CASSLPELSFENTEAFF
TRBV9	.	TRBJ2-6	TRBD1	TGTGCCAGCAGCGGAGGACAGGGTAGTTCTGGGGCCAACGTCCTGACTTTC	CASSGGQGSSGANVLTF
TRBV20-1	.	TRBJ1-2	.	TGCAGTGCTCCTACCGACTATGGCTACACCTTC	CSAPTDYGYTF
TRBV30	once	TRBJ2-5	TRBD1	TGTGCCTGGAGTTCGACAGGGAAGGTGGAGACCCAGTACTTC	CAWSSTGKVETQYF
TRBV5-1	.	TRBJ2-1	TRBD1	TGCGCCAGCAGCTGGACAGGGTTCAATGAGCAGTTCTTC	CASSWTGFNEQFF
TRBV29-1	once	TRBJ2-7	.	TGCAGCGTTCTACCCGTGGAGGGCGAGCAGTACTTC	CSVLPVEGEQYF
TRBV4-3	once	TRBJ1-1	.	TGCGCCAGCAGCCCGGGCACAGGACAGAATGAAGCTTTCTTT	CASSPGTGQNEAFF
TRBV28	.	TRBJ2-7	.	TGTGCCAGCAGTTTAAGGGGGTCCAGCGAGCAGTACTTC	CASSLRGSSEQYF
TRBV7-9	.	TRBJ2-5	TRBD1	TGTGCCAGCAGCTTAGGGACAGGGGCAGAGACCCAGTACTTC	CASSLGTGAETQYF
TRBV6-5	.	TRBJ1-6	.	TGTGCCAGCAGTTACAGGGCCAATAATTCACCCCTCCACTTT	CASSYRANNSPLHF
TRBV11-2	.	TRBJ2-7	.	TGTGCCAGCAGCGATCACCGTCAGGAGCCCTCCTACGAGCAGTACTTC	CASSDHRQEPSYEQYF
TRBV27	once	TRBJ1-1	.	TGTGCCAGCAGTTTAATGGACCGGAACACTGAAGCTTTCTTT	CASSLMDRNTEAFF
TRBV19	.	TRBJ2-7	TRBD2	TGTGCCAGTAGTCCCCTCGGCGGGAGAGTTTCCTACGAGCAGTACTTC	CASSPLGGRVSYEQYF
TRBV9	.	TRBJ2-1	.	TGTGCCAGCAGCGTCTTTGGCACAATTTCTGGTAATGAGCAGTTCTTC	CASSVFGTISGNEQFF
TRBV4-3	once	TRBJ2-1	.	TGCGCCAGCAGCCAAGATTCGCGCTCCTACAATGAGCAGTTCTTC	CASSQDSRSYNEQFF
TRBV7-3	.	TRBJ2-7	TRBD1	TGTGCCAGCAGCACTAGGGACAGCTACTCCTACGAGCAGTACTTC	CASSTRDSYSYEQYF
TRBV6-5	.	TRBJ1-4	.	TGTGCCAGCAGTTACTCGCCAGGGTCCTCCGAAAAACTGTTTTTT	CASSYSPGSSEKLFF
TRBV29-1	.	TRBJ1-1	.	TGCAGCGTTGAGCCCTCGCATGGGGTAATCGGGTACACTGAAGCTTTCTTT	CSVEPSHGVIGYTEAFF
TRBV7-9	.	TRBJ2-5	.	TGTGCCAGCAGCTGGAGTGGTGGGGGACTCGAAGAGACCCAGTACTTC	CASSWSGGGLEETQYF
TRBV5-1	.	TRBJ2-7	TRBD1	TGCGCCAGCAGCTTAAAGGCCGGGACAGGGTTCAACGAGCAGTACTTC	CASSLKAGTGFNEQYF
TRBV27	.	TRBJ1-2	.	TGTGCCAGCAGTTTATCTCCCGGGCAGGACTATGGCTACACCTTC	CASSLSPGQDYGYTF
TRBV2	once	TRBJ2-7	.	TGTGCCAGCCTGGGGGTCGGGAGCCATCTCTCCTACGAGCAGTACTTC	CASLGVGSHLSYEQYF